The next 5 T cell receptor beta chains were all read from a single sample in a study of regulatory T cells in long-lasting Graves disease. Time point reported: newly diagnosed GD, antithyroid drugs for less than 3 months. Making the TCR library involved RNA that had been extracted from PBMCs. To make TCR beta libraries, researchers used iRepertoire HTBI primers and Arm-PCR of CDR3 regions. MiXCR, run by TCRdb on the multiplex PCR reads, gives a single entry per CDR3 protein. Among 600,000 to 650,000 distinct CDR3 sequences listed, 16% were seen once. This sample was also put to use in a study of T cells in Graves' hyperthyroidism and ophthalmopathy.

Sequences were derived from peripheral blood mononuclear cells (PBMCs), sampled at new diagnosis, from a patient treated with antithyroid drugs. Receptors originate from a woman aged 25 to 39 with Graves disease.

The V gene is TRBV30, the J gene TRBJ1-1; 10 bases align to TRBD1. V was clipped by 4 bases and J by 3 bases; unmatched bases: 8. Germline-derived CDR1 and CDR2 are GTSNPN and SVGIG (reference sequence). CDR3 length: 15 amino acids. CDR3 coding DNA: TGTGCCTGGAAAGGTTGGGGGACAGGGGACACTGAAGCTTTCTTT. Residues: CAWKGWGTGDTEAFF.

In the case of this clonotype: Germline and junction disagree at one end, which may indicate a read error. J is TRBJ2-1 and V is TRBV20-1; possibly TRBD2 for D (6 bases). The germline gives CDR1 DFQATT, CDR2 SNEGSKA (reference sequence). This CDR3 spans 12 amino acids. In DNA form, the CDR3 reads TGCAGTGCTAGAGATTCCCGGGAGTCTTGTCTCTTC. Its protein product is CSARDSRESCLF.

This chain uses TRBV29-1 with TRBJ2-1, with 8 positions matching TRBD2. From germline, CDR1 is SQVTM and CDR2 ANQGSEA. V shed 6 bases and J 5 bases; nucleotides not matched to a gene: 18. The CDR3 consists of 17 residues. As DNA, the CDR3 is TGCAGCGTCCCCACGGGAAAAAGCGGGAGTAAGAACAATGAGCAGTTCTTC. Encoded protein: CSVPTGKSGSKNNEQFF.

This clonotype was picked up many times. The chain uses TRBV18 and TRBJ1-2; D is ambiguous. This CDR3 has 13 amino acids. Germline-derived CDR1 and CDR2 are KGHSH and LQKENI. V lost 5 bases, J lost 3 bases, and 10 bases lay in between. CDR3: CASSELVYYGYTF. Here the CDR3 DNA reads TGTGCCAGCTCAGAGCTCGTTTACTATGGCTACACCTTC.

This clonotype came up many times. This sequence joins TRBV27 and TRBJ2-1, with no clear D. Germline V CDR1 and CDR2: MNHEY, SMNVEV (reference sequence). The CDR3 runs to 14 residues. V gave up 5 bases and J gave up 4 bases, with 12 bases separating them. CDR3 loop: CASSRTSAYNEQFF. In DNA, the CDR3 is TGTGCCAGCAGTAGGACGTCTGCTTACAATGAGCAGTTCTTC.